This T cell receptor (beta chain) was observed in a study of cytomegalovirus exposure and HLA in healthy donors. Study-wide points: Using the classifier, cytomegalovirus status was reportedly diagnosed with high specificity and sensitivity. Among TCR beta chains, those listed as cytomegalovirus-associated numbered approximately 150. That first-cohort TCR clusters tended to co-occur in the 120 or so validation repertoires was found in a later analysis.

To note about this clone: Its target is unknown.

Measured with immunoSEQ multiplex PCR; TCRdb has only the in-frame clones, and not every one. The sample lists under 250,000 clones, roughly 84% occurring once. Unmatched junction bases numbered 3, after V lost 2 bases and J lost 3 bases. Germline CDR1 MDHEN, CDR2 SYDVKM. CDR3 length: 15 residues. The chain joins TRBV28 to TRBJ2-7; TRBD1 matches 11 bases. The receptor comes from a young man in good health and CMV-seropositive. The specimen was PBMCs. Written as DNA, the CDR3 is TGTGCCAGCAGTTTAGGGGGACAGGGGGTCTACGAGCAGTACTTC. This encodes CASSLGGQGVYEQYF. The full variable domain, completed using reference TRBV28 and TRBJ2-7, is DVKVTQSSRYLVKRTGEKVFLECVQDMDHENMFWYRQDPGLGLRLIYFSYDVKMKEKGDIPEGYSVSREKKERFSLILESASTNQTSMYLCASSLGGQGVYEQYFGPGTRLTVT.